This T cell receptor (beta chain) was retrieved from a study of neurological immune-mediated disorders. The study's findings and limits: Phylogenetic grouping assigned the repertoires of 18 of 34 multiple sclerosis patients to a single related-CDR3 cluster, which may represent a signature. The highest TCR clonal expansion occurred in HTLV-1-associated myelopathy; multiple sclerosis fell below healthy controls. Sharing of CDR3 amino acid sequences among expanded clones across subjects was absent, suggesting private repertoires in all groups.

Libraries used 2 million unsorted PBMCs kept frozen in RNAlater. The CDR3 runs to 14 residues. From germline, CDR1 is SGHRS and CDR2 YFSETQ. The germline V and J ends were trimmed by 4 bases and 1 base, with 12 bases remaining between them. This clonotype came up many times. The antigen is undetermined. TCRdb redid the calling of the 5' RACE reads with MiXCR, one entry per CDR3 protein. The sample contains some 61,000 distinct CDR3 sequences, 3.9% of which appear only once. This TCR derives from a man aged 30 to 45 with multiple sclerosis. The gene calls are TRBV5-1 and TRBJ2-7, with D possibly being TRBD1 (6 bases). What was sequenced was PBMCs. DNA for the CDR3: TGCGCCAGCAGCCTGGACAGAGCTTCCTACGAGCAGTACTTC. This encodes CASSLDRASYEQYF. Complete variable domain (other parts from reference TRBV5-1 and TRBJ2-7): KAGVTQTPRYLIKTRGQQVTLSCSPISGHRSVSWYQQTPGQGLQFLFEYFSETQRNKGNFPGRFSGRQFSNSRSEMNVSTLELGDSALYLCASSLDRASYEQYFGPGTRLTVT.